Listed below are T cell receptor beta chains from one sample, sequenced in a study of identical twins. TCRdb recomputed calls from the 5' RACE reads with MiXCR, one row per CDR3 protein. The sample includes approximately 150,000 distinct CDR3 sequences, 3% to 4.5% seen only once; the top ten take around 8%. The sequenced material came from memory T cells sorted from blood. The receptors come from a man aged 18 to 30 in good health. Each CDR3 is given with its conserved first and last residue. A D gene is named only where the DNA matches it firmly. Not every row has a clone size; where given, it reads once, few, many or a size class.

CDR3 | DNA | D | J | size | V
CASSPVGEGTDTQYF | TGTGCCAGCTCACCAGTGGGAGAGGGGACAGATACGCAGTATTTT | . | TRBJ2-3 | many | TRBV18
CASRLGQGTEAFF | TGTGCCAGCAGGCTGGGACAAGGCACTGAAGCTTTCTTT | . | TRBJ1-1 | many | TRBV7-2
CASSQAPEAEYTQYF | TGTGCCAGCAGCCAAGCTCCGGAAGCGGAATATACGCAGTATTTT | . | TRBJ2-3 | many | TRBV4-2
CASSVGRGETLAKNIQYF | TGTGCCAGCAGCGTCGGGCGCGGGGAAACCTTAGCCAAAAACATTCAGTACTTC | . | TRBJ2-4 | many | TRBV11-2
CSEIQGAVTDTQYF | TGCAGCGAGATACAGGGGGCGGTAACAGATACGCAGTATTTT | TRBD1 | TRBJ2-3 | many | TRBV29-1
CASSLGPGLAPDIDTQYF | TGTGCCAGCAGCTTAGGTCCGGGACTAGCGCCAGATATAGATACGCAGTATTTT | TRBD2 | TRBJ2-3 | . | TRBV7-6
CASGFQTILGQGARFTF | TGTGCTAGTGGTTTCCAAACTATACTCGGACAGGGGGCGCGGTTCACCTTC | TRBD1 | TRBJ1-2 | many | TRBV12-5
CSARDPGSQTQYF | TGCAGTGCTAGAGACCCCGGGAGTCAGACCCAGTACTTC | . | TRBJ2-5 | many | TRBV20-1
CASSLFRSGYTF | TGTGCCAGCAGTTTATTTCGGAGTGGCTACACCTTC | . | TRBJ1-2 | many | TRBV12-3/TRBV12-4
CAWSPSGEKLFF | TGTGCCTGGAGTCCATCGGGTGAAAAACTGTTTTTT | . | TRBJ1-4 | many | TRBV30
CSARDLKREGTDTQYF | TGCAGTGCTAGAGATCTCAAGCGGGAGGGGACAGATACGCAGTATTTT | TRBD2 | TRBJ2-3 | many | TRBV20-1
CSVVVRGLAKNIQYF | TGCAGCGTTGTCGTCAGGGGATTAGCCAAAAACATTCAGTACTTC | . | TRBJ2-4 | many | TRBV29-1
CAWIPGRLAGETQYF | TGTGCCTGGATCCCAGGGAGACTGGCTGGTGAGACCCAGTACTTC | . | TRBJ2-5 | many | TRBV30
CASSLGDRADIQYF | TGCGCCAGCAGCTTGGGGGACAGGGCAGACATTCAGTACTTC | TRBD1 | TRBJ2-4 | many | TRBV5-1
CASTQVRLQETQYF | TGTGCCAGCACTCAGGTTAGGCTCCAAGAGACCCAGTACTTC | . | TRBJ2-5 | few | TRBV2
CSARRSQGADTEAFF | TGCAGTGCTCGTAGATCTCAGGGGGCGGACACTGAAGCTTTCTTT | TRBD1 | TRBJ1-1 | many | TRBV20-1
CASSIGKGISETQYF | TGCGCCAGCAGCATAGGGAAGGGAATCTCGGAGACCCAGTACTTC | . | TRBJ2-5 | few | TRBV5-1
CASSLGGGSVSEQYF | TGTGCCAGCAGCTTAGGAGGCGGGAGTGTCTCCGAGCAGTACTTC | TRBD2 | TRBJ2-7 | many | TRBV7-9
CASSSLGHGTDTQYF | TGTGCCAGCAGTTCCCTCGGGCACGGCACAGATACGCAGTATTTT | . | TRBJ2-3 | many | TRBV12-3/TRBV12-4
CATFPGSGSPGGETQYF | TGTGCCACCTTTCCTGGGAGCGGGAGCCCCGGCGGGGAGACCCAGTACTTC | TRBD2 | TRBJ2-5 | . | TRBV2
CASSITLGMAAGNTIYF | TGTGCCAGTAGTATAACGCTTGGAATGGCGGCTGGAAACACCATATATTTT | . | TRBJ1-3 | . | TRBV19
CASSPPGVSYEQYF | TGCGCCAGCAGCCCACCTGGGGTCTCCTACGAGCAGTACTTC | . | TRBJ2-7 | many | TRBV5-1
CATSDLHLPTGSETQYF | TGTGCCACCAGTGATTTGCATCTCCCGACAGGGAGTGAGACCCAGTACTTC | TRBD1 | TRBJ2-5 | many | TRBV24-1
CASSEGNFNQPQHF | TGCGCCAGCAGTGAGGGCAATTTCAATCAGCCCCAGCATTTT | . | TRBJ1-5 | many | TRBV4-1
CASSLDFAGNTEAFF | TGTGCCAGCAGCTTAGATTTCGCCGGGAACACTGAAGCTTTCTTT | . | TRBJ1-1 | many | TRBV7-8
CASSPRGAGYEQYF | TGTGCCAGCAGCCCAAGGGGGGCGGGTTACGAGCAGTACTTC | . | TRBJ2-7 | many | TRBV4-2
CASSRDLGTGELFF | TGTGCCAGCAGTCGGGACTTAGGGACCGGGGAGCTGTTTTTT | . | TRBJ2-2 | many | TRBV25-1
CASSPDEQYF | TGTGCCAGCAGCCCCGACGAGCAGTACTTC | . | TRBJ2-7 | many | TRBV7-2
CSVEVTGGDTQYF | TGCAGCGTTGAGGTGACAGGTGGAGATACGCAGTATTTT | . | TRBJ2-3 | many | TRBV29-1
CASSPLAGGSNEQFF | TGTGCCAGCAGCCCGCTAGCGGGCGGGAGCAATGAGCAGTTCTTC | TRBD2 | TRBJ2-1 | many | TRBV7-2
CASSQMGLAGDNEQFF | TGTGCCAGCTCACAGATGGGACTAGCGGGAGACAATGAGCAGTTCTTC | TRBD2 | TRBJ2-1 | many | TRBV18
CASSFEAGRAYEQYF | TGTGCCAGCAGCTTCGAGGCGGGGAGGGCCTACGAGCAGTACTTC | TRBD2 | TRBJ2-7 | many | TRBV7-2
CSVGSGSYEQYF | TGCAGCGTTGGATCAGGATCCTACGAGCAGTACTTC | . | TRBJ2-7 | many | TRBV29-1
CASSLKGTSGPTSTDTQYF | TGTGCCAGCAGTTTAAAGGGGACTAGCGGACCCACTAGCACAGATACGCAGTATTTT | TRBD2 | TRBJ2-3 | many | TRBV12-3/TRBV12-4
CASSFRVSYNEQFF | TGTGCCAGCAGTTTTCGTGTGTCCTACAATGAGCAGTTCTTC | . | TRBJ2-1 | few | TRBV12-3/TRBV12-4
CASSSDNSYEQYF | TGTGCCAGCAGCTCAGATAATTCCTACGAGCAGTACTTC | . | TRBJ2-7 | many | TRBV7-2
CSVRLAAYEQYF | TGCAGCGTACGACTAGCGGCCTACGAGCAGTACTTC | TRBD2 | TRBJ2-7 | many | TRBV29-1
CARTGTGVPTDTQYF | TGTGCCAGAACCGGGACAGGGGTCCCCACAGATACGCAGTATTTT | TRBD1 | TRBJ2-3 | many | TRBV2
CVTSDEGGRGGKETQYF | TGTGTCACCAGTGATGAGGGCGGGAGAGGGGGGAAAGAGACCCAGTACTTC | . | TRBJ2-5 | many | TRBV24-1
CATSDLAGGRASGTYNEQFF | TGTGCCACCAGTGATTTGGCAGGAGGTAGGGCTAGCGGGACATACAATGAGCAGTTCTTC | TRBD2 | TRBJ2-1 | many | TRBV24-1
CATSDLPGLAGEYQTQYF | TGTGCCACCAGTGATCTACCGGGACTAGCGGGAGAGTACCAGACCCAGTACTTC | TRBD2 | TRBJ2-5 | many | TRBV24-1
CASSLGHLTDTQYF | TGCGCCAGCAGCTTAGGACATCTCACAGATACGCAGTATTTT | . | TRBJ2-3 | many | TRBV5-1
CASSAQGAVGETQYF | TGTGCCAGCAGCGCCCAGGGGGCTGTAGGAGAGACCCAGTACTTC | TRBD1 | TRBJ2-5 | many | TRBV9
CATSDLASGGMAF | TGTGCCACCAGTGACCTGGCTTCGGGGGGAATGGCCTTC | TRBD2 | TRBJ2-1 | many | TRBV24-1
CASSLERGGRAFF | TGTGCCAGCAGCTTAGAACGGGGGGGTCGAGCTTTCTTT | . | TRBJ1-1 | many | TRBV13
CASSYFGIVGAGKETQYF | TGTGCCAGCAGTTACTTCGGGATTGTGGGAGCGGGAAAAGAGACCCAGTACTTC | TRBD2 | TRBJ2-5 | many | TRBV6-5
CSARDPRGDTDTQYF | TGCAGTGCTAGAGATCCTAGGGGGGACACAGATACGCAGTATTTT | . | TRBJ2-3 | many | TRBV20-1
CASSNGIRDRSEKLFF | TGCGCCAGCAGCAATGGAATCCGGGACAGAAGTGAAAAACTGTTTTTT | TRBD1 | TRBJ1-4 | . | TRBV5-1
CASSFGVAGNAGEQFF | TGCGCCAGCAGCTTTGGGGTGGCAGGGAATGCAGGTGAGCAGTTCTTC | . | TRBJ2-1 | many | TRBV5-1
CSGFRDTQYF | TGCAGTGGATTCAGAGATACGCAGTATTTT | . | TRBJ2-3 | many | TRBV20-1
CASSSLLAGEGMDEQFF | TGTGCCAGCAGTTCTTTACTAGCGGGAGAGGGGATGGATGAGCAGTTCTTC | TRBD2 | TRBJ2-1 | many | TRBV12-3/TRBV12-4
CASSLRDGQWYEQYF | TGCGCCAGCAGCTTACGGGACGGTCAATGGTACGAGCAGTACTTC | . | TRBJ2-7 | many | TRBV5-1
CASSRTQGVAEAFF | TGTGCCAGCAGCCGAACACAGGGAGTGGCTGAAGCTTTCTTT | . | TRBJ1-1 | many | TRBV4-2
CASSYEGSNYGYTF | TGTGCCAGCAGTTACGAGGGATCGAACTATGGCTACACCTTC | . | TRBJ1-2 | . | TRBV6-5
CSASTGTTNEKLFF | TGCAGTGCTTCGACAGGCACAACTAATGAAAAACTGTTTTTT | . | TRBJ1-4 | many | TRBV20-1